A selection of T cell receptor beta chains follows, all from one sample in a study of OX40 agonist ivuxolimab in advanced cancers. Profiled with immunoSEQ multiplex PCR; TCRdb holds only in-frame clones, not every one. The table records approximately 59,000 clones, more than 85% of them present only once. Sequenced material: CD4+ or CD8+ T cells sorted from blood, taken in a trial of the OX40 agonist ivuxolimab. The origin of the receptors is an adult with an advanced solid tumor such as melanoma, head and neck, liver or kidney cancer. Both conserved end residues are trimmed from each CDR3.

TRBV28,TRBJ2-1,ASSRPGTSLFNEQF
TRBV19,TRBJ1-1,ASSIRVSGTEAF
TRBV18,TRBJ2-1,ASRASGGGQEQF
TRBV5-6,TRBJ2-3,ASRTTADSTDTQY
TRBV29-1,TRBJ1-2,SISTGEGYGYT
TRBV27,TRBJ2-1,ASSQGLAGGGLNNEQF
TRBV9,TRBJ2-1,ASSVSGRERNEQF
TRBV6-6,TRBJ1-3,ASSRQTLSGNTIY
TRBV19,TRBJ1-2,ASSIRTGEYGYT
TRBV7-3,TRBJ2-2,ASSATGRTGELF
TRBV7-7,TRBJ2-1,ASSSLGLAGYNEQF
TRBV5-1,TRBJ2-1,ASSQGADEQF
TRBV7-2,TRBJ1-4,ASSFRRNEKLF
TRBV5-4,TRBJ2-6,ASSLGQGRAGANVLT
TRBV6-5,TRBJ2-1,ASTRGRDSNEQF
TRBV7-3,TRBJ2-7,ASSLTDNYEQY